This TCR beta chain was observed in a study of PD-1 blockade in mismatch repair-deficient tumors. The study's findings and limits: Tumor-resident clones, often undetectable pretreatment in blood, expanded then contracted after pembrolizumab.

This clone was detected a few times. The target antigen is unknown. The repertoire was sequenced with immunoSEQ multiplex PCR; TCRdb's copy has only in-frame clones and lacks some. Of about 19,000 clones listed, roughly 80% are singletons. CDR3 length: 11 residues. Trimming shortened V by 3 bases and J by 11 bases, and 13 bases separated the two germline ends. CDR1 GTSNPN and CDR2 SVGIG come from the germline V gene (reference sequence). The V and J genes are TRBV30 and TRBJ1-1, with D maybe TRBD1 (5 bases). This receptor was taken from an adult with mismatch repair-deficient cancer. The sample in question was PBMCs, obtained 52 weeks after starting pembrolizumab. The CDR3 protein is CAWREGARAFF. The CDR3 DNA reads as TGTGCCTGGAGGGAAGGGGCCCGGGCTTTCTTT.